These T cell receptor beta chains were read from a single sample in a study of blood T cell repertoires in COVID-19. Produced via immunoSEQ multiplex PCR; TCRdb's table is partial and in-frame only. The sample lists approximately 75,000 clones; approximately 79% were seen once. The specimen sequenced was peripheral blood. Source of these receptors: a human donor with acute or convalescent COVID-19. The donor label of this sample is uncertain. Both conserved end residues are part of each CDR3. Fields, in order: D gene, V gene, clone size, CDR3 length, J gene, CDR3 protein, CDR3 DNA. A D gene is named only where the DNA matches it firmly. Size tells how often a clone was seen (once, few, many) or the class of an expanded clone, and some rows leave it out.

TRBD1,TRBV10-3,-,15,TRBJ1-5,CAISADRGDNQPQHF,TGTGCCATCAGTGCGGACAGGGGAGACAATCAGCCCCAGCATTTT
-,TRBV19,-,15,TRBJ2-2,CASSRASTNTGELFF,TGTGCCAGTAGTAGGGCCTCCACGAACACCGGGGAGCTGTTTTTT
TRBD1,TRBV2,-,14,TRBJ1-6,CASSGDRGNSPLHF,TGTGCCAGCAGTGGGGACAGGGGGAATTCACCCCTCCACTTT
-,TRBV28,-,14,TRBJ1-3,CASSFARSGNTIYF,TGTGCCAGCAGTTTTGCCAGGTCTGGAAACACCATATATTTT
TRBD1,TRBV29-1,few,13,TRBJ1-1,CSVQQGANTEAFF,TGCAGCGTCCAACAGGGGGCGAACACTGAAGCTTTCTTT
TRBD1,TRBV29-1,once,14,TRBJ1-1,CSGRQGGWLTEAFF,TGCAGCGGACGACAGGGCGGGTGGCTCACTGAAGCTTTCTTT
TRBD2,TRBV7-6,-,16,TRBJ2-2,CASSFLTSGGTGELFF,TGTGCCAGCAGCTTTCTGACTAGCGGGGGCACCGGGGAGCTGTTTTTT
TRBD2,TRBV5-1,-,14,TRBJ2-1,CASSLSRGGDEQFF,TGCGCCAGCAGCTTGAGTCGGGGGGGCGATGAGCAGTTCTTC
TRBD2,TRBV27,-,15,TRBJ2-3,CASSYLAVRTDTQYF,TGTGCCAGCAGTTATCTAGCGGTCCGGACAGATACGCAGTATTTT
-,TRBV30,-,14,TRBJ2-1,CAWSVSATHNEQFF,TGTGCCTGGAGTGTGTCTGCCACACACAATGAGCAGTTCTTC